This T cell receptor beta chain comes out of a study of blood T cell repertoires in COVID-19. Study-wide context: PBMCs, B-cell-depleted T cells, or T cells provided the cDNA or gDNA that made up the material.

The protocol was immunoSEQ multiplex PCR, while the TCRdb copy is restricted to in-frame clones and leaves out a portion. The table lists approximately 270,000 clones, just over 85% of them singletons. Sequenced material: peripheral blood. The clonotype was recovered from a man older than 75 with acute or convalescent COVID-19.

The CDR3 DNA reads as TGTGCCAGCAGCTTAAGAAGGACTCTGGTGTACGAGCAGTACTTC. This codes for CASSLRRTLVYEQYF. The genes are TRBV13 and TRBJ2-7, with a weak D call TRBD2 (5 bases). CDR1 PRHDT and CDR2 FYEKMQ come from the germline V gene (reference sequence). The CDR3 loop spans 15 amino acids. Between the trimmed V and J ends, which lost 2 bases and 4 bases, there was a span of 15 bases.